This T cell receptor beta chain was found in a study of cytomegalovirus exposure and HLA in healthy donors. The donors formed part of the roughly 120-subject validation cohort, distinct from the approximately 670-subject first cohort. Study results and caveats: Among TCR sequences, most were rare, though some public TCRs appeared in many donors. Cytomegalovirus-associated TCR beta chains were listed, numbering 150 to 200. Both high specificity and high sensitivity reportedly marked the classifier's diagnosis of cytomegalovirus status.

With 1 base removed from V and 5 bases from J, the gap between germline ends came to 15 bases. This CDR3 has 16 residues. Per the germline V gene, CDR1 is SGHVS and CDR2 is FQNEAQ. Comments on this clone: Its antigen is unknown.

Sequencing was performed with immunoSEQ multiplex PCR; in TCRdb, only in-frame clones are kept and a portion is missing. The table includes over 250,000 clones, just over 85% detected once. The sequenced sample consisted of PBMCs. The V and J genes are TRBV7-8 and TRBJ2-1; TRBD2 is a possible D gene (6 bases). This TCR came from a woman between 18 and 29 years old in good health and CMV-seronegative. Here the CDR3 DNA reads TGTGCCAGCAGCTTAGTATTCCTAGCGCGTAACAATGAGCAGTTCTTC. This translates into CASSLVFLARNNEQFF. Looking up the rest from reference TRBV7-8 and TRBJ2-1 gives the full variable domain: GAGVSQSPRYKVAKRGQDVALRCDPISGHVSLFWYQQALGQGPEFLTYFQNEAQLDKSGLPSDRFFAERPEGSVSTLKIQRTQQEDSAVYLCASSLVFLARNNEQFFGPGTRLTVL.